The rows below give T cell receptor beta chains drawn from one sample of a study of shared clonotypes between healthy human individuals. Sequencing used immunoSEQ multiplex PCR; TCRdb keeps in-frame clones, though not all of them. Of 2 million or so clones detected, less than 95% appear once; the ten largest clones hold 0.9% to 1.4%. Sequenced material: naive CD8+ T cells sorted from blood. The receptor set was obtained from a man aged 18 to 30 in good health. CDR3s include the opening cysteine and the closing phenylalanine or tryptophan. D genes are given only for firm matches. Where a row states a size, it is once, few, many or the class of an expanded clone; other rows omit it.

TRBD1	NA	TRBV7-8	TRBJ1-5	TGTGCCAGCAGCTCAGCCGGGACAGTCCATTATAATCAGCCCCAGCATTTT	CASSSAGTVHYNQPQHF
NA	NA	TRBV4-1	TRBJ2-7	TGCGCCAGCAGCCCTAGTTATCTCTACGAGCAGTACTTC	CASSPSYLYEQYF
NA	NA	TRBV6-5	TRBJ1-1	TGTGCCAGCAGTGTCGACCAGGACACTGAAGCTTTCTTT	CASSVDQDTEAFF
NA	NA	TRBV27	TRBJ1-2	TGTGCCAGCAGTCCGAACATGCCGGGGGGCTTGGTCTATGGCTACACCTTC	CASSPNMPGGLVYGYTF
NA	NA	TRBV30	TRBJ1-3	TGTGCCTGGAGTGAAGGATCCTCGGGAAACACCATATATTTT	CAWSEGSSGNTIYF
TRBD2	NA	TRBV14	TRBJ2-7	TGTGCCAGCAGCCATATCACCGGGACTAGCCCCTACGAGCAGTACTTC	CASSHITGTSPYEQYF
NA	once	TRBV5-6	TRBJ1-2	TGTGCCAGCAGCACCGGGGGATCAGCGGAACGCTATGGCTACACCTTC	CASSTGGSAERYGYTF
NA	NA	TRBV19	TRBJ2-1	TGTGCCAGTAGTATGGGGCAGCTCAATGAGCAGTTCTTC	CASSMGQLNEQFF
TRBD1	NA	TRBV7-9	TRBJ1-5	TGTGCCAGCAGCCCCTCCCCCGACAGGGGCATGTATCAGCCCCAGCATTTT	CASSPSPDRGMYQPQHF
NA	NA	TRBV27	TRBJ2-7	TGTGCCAGCAGCCTCCACATCTCCAGCTCCTACGAGCAGTACTTC	CASSLHISSSYEQYF
NA	NA	TRBV5-6	TRBJ1-2	TGTGCCAGCAGCTTAGGAGTCGGAGGCTACACCTTC	CASSLGVGGYTF
NA	once	TRBV4-1	TRBJ1-4	TGCGCCAGCAGCCAGGGACTTAATGAAAAACTGTTTTTT	CASSQGLNEKLFF
NA	NA	TRBV2	TRBJ1-5	TGTGCCAGCAGTGTTAGAAGCCCGCCTCAGCCCCAGCATTTT	CASSVRSPPQPQHF
TRBD2	NA	TRBV7-2	TRBJ2-1	TGTGCCAGCAGCTTAGCAGCGGGAGTGCACAATGAGCAGTTCTTC	CASSLAAGVHNEQFF
NA	NA	TRBV11-2	TRBJ2-7	TGTGCCAGCAGCTTAGCCGGGGAAACCTACGAGCAGTACTTC	CASSLAGETYEQYF
NA	NA	TRBV4-1	TRBJ2-1	TGCGCCAGCAGCCTGTACAATGAGCAGTTCTTC	CASSLYNEQFF
NA	NA	TRBV14	TRBJ1-1	TGTGCCAGCAGCCCCTTGGGGGCGGCTGAAGCTTTCTTT	CASSPLGAAEAFF
TRBD2	NA	TRBV13	TRBJ2-3	TGTGCCAGCAGCTCAACGGGGCTAGCGGGAGAGGCGCAGTATTTT	CASSSTGLAGEAQYF
NA	NA	TRBV7-9	TRBJ1-1	TGTGCCAGCAGCAAACAGGGTAACACTGAAGCTTTCTTT	CASSKQGNTEAFF
NA	NA	TRBV7-9	TRBJ1-4	TGTGCCAGCAGCGAGATCAAGACAGACGCAACTAATGAAAAACTGTTTTTT	CASSEIKTDATNEKLFF
NA	NA	TRBV6-5	TRBJ1-2	TGTGCCAGCAGTTACTCGGAGGGCTTTGGCTACACCTTC	CASSYSEGFGYTF
NA	NA	TRBV11-2	TRBJ1-1	TGTGCCAGCAGCTTCCAACCCGTGGCGGAAGCTTTCTTT	CASSFQPVAEAFF
NA	NA	TRBV21-1	TRBJ1-2	TGTGCCAGCAGCCACGAAAGGCACTTTGGGGGCTACACCTTC	CASSHERHFGGYTF
NA	NA	TRBV29-1	TRBJ2-1	TGCAGCGTTGAATACGGGGGAAACAATGAGCAGTTCTTC	CSVEYGGNNEQFF
NA	NA	TRBV7-6	TRBJ1-2	TGTGCCAGCAGCTTAGCTGTCGGGAACGCCTATGGCTACACCTTC	CASSLAVGNAYGYTF
NA	NA	TRBV11-2	TRBJ2-7	TGTGCCAGCAGCTTAGAGGCAGGGGACTCCTACGAGCAGTACTTC	CASSLEAGDSYEQYF
TRBD2	NA	TRBV5-1	TRBJ2-2	TGCGCCAGCAGCTTTGGACTAGCGGGAAGACGGTTCCCCGGGGAGCTGTTTTTT	CASSFGLAGRRFPGELFF
TRBD1	NA	TRBV5-1	TRBJ1-1	TGCGCCAGCAGCTTGAGGACAGGGGGCACTGAAGCTTTCTTT	CASSLRTGGTEAFF
TRBD1	NA	TRBV4-1	TRBJ2-7	TGCGCCAGCAGCCCAGCCGGGACAGGGGGTACTTTTTCCTACGAGCAGTACTTC	CASSPAGTGGTFSYEQYF
NA	NA	TRBV6-1	TRBJ2-2	TGTGCCAGCAGTGAATCGGCAGGACAACGGAACACCGGGGAGCTGTTTTTT	CASSESAGQRNTGELFF
NA	NA	TRBV14	TRBJ1-2	TGTGCCAGCAGCGGAGTCGCGGCCGGGAGTTATGACTATGGCTACACCTTC	CASSGVAAGSYDYGYTF
TRBD1	NA	TRBV5-5	TRBJ1-5	TGTGCCAGCAGCTTCTTTCCGGACAGGGACAGCCATCAGCCCCAGCATTTT	CASSFFPDRDSHQPQHF
NA	NA	TRBV29-1	TRBJ2-1	TGCAGCGGGCTAGCGATGTACTACAATGAGCAGTTCTTC	CSGLAMYYNEQFF
TRBD2	NA	TRBV2	TRBJ2-2	TGTGCCAGCGGAGGAGTGGGACTAGCGGGTACCGGGGAGCTGTTTTTT	CASGGVGLAGTGELFF
TRBD2	NA	TRBV29-1	TRBJ2-7	TGCAGCGTTGAAGAGGGTAGCGGGGGATCACTCTACGAGCAGTACTTC	CSVEEGSGGSLYEQYF
NA	NA	TRBV11-2	TRBJ2-7	TGTGCCAGCAGCTTGAGGACACCCTACGAGCAGTACTTC	CASSLRTPYEQYF
NA	NA	TRBV13	TRBJ2-1	TGTGCCAGCAGCTTAGCGGGGGACAATGAGCAGTTCTTC	CASSLAGDNEQFF